The clone carrying this TCR beta chain was detected many times. Its antigen is currently unknown. Unique molecular identifiers were incorporated during preparation of the TCRbeta library. TCRdb analysed the PCR reads with MiXCR anew, one entry per CDR3 protein. The sample shows roughly 20,000 distinct CDR3 sequences, 10% to 15% of them seen only once. The sample originates from a study of T-cell reconstitution after alpha-beta-depleted transplantation in children. Study observations and caveats: Roughly two months post-transplant, alpha-beta T cells reportedly originated from several hundred graft clones that had expanded. Where some patients showed high TCRbeta diversity at day 60, it came from recipient T cells and thymic progenitors that had survived. A year had passed since transplant, and T-cell counts and diversity by then came mostly from newly produced T cells.

Trimming stripped 1 base from V and 2 bases from J, with 11 bases between. This CDR3 is built from 16 residues. The V gene's germline CDR1 is LNHNV and CDR2 YYDKDF (reference sequence). The TCR originated in a female patient aged 2 to 10 who had a stem cell transplant for congenital amegakaryocytic thrombocytopenia, so the T cells may come from the graft donor. The material sequenced was PBMCs, mostly from graft donor cells, taken 60 days after TCRalphabeta/CD19-depleted stem cell transplant. The chain uses TRBV15 and TRBJ2-2; possibly TRBD1 for D (5 bases). The CDR3 nucleotides are TGTGCCACCAGCAGAGTACGACAGTTCAACACCGGGGAGCTGTTTTTT. Its protein product is CATSRVRQFNTGELFF.